This T cell receptor beta chain originates from a study of blood T cell repertoires in COVID-19. TCRdb's copy holds only in-frame clones and misses some; the assay was immunoSEQ multiplex PCR. This sample has some 270,000 clones, with approximately 88% found just once. V was cut by 3 bases and J by 0 bases, with 2 bases left in between. CDR1 is SQVTM and CDR2 is ANQGSEA in the germline V gene. CDR3 length: 11 amino acids. This clonotype originated in a woman aged 40-49 years who had been exposed to COVID-19. The sequenced sample consisted of PBMCs or T cells enriched from blood (not recorded which). The chain carries TRBV29-1 and TRBJ1-1, with D uncertain. As DNA, the CDR3 is TGCAGCGTTGATATGAACACTGAAGCTTTCTTT. Encoded protein: CSVDMNTEAFF. Using reference TRBV29-1 and TRBJ1-1 for the parts outside the CDR3, the full variable domain is SAVISQKPSRDICQRGTSLTIQCQVDSQVTMMFWYRQQPGQSLTLIATANQGSEATYESGFVIDKFPISRPNLTFSTLTVSNMSPEDSSIYLCSVDMNTEAFFGQGTRLTVV.